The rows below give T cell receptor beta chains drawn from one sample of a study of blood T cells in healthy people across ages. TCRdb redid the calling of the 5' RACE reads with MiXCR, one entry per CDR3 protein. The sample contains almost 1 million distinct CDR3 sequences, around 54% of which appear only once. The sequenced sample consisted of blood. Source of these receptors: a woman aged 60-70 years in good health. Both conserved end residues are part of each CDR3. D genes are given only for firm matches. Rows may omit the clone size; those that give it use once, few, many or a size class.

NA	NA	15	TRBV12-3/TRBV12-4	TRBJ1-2	TGTGCCAGCAGTTTAGGACAGGCCAATTACTATGGCTACACCTTC	CASSLGQANYYGYTF
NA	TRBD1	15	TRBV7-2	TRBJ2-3	TGTGCCAGCAGCTCTGTCGGGACAGGGACGAATACGCAGTATTTT	CASSSVGTGTNTQYF
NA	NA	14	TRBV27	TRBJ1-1	TGTTCCAGCAGTTTAATCGGGGCGAACACTGAAGCTTTCTTT	CSSSLIGANTEAFF
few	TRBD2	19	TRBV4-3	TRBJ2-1	TGCGCCAGCAGCCAAGAAGACGGGAGGCACCATGGAAGTTACAATGAGCAGTTCTTC	CASSQEDGRHHGSYNEQFF
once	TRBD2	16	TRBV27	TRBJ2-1	TGTGCCAGCAGGCTCGGTCGCGGGAGGGAGAACGATGGGCAGTTCTTC	CASRLGRGRENDGQFF
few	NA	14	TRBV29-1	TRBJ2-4	TGCAGCGTTGATGACGACCGAATGAGGAACATTCAGTACTTC	CSVDDDRMRNIQYF
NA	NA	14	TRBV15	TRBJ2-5	TGTGCCACCGCAGCGGACAGCCCCCAAGAGACCCAGTACTTC	CATAADSPQETQYF
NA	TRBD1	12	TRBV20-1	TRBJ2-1	TGCAGTGCTGCCTTCACAGGGGGAGGGCAGTTCTTC	CSAAFTGGGQFF
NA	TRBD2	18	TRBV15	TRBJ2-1	TGTGCCACCAGCAGCCCGCTACAGGCACTAGCGCTGAACAATGAGCAGTTCTTC	CATSSPLQALALNNEQFF
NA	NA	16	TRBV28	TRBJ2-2	TGTGCCAGCACCCTCTGGGGAGGCTCGAACACCGGGGAGCTGTTTTTT	CASTLWGGSNTGELFF
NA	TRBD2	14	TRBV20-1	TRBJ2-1	TGCAGTGCCCTAGCGGGAGAGGTCTACAATGAGCAGTTCTTC	CSALAGEVYNEQFF
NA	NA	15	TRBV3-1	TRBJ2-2	TGTGCCAGCAGCCAACGGGTTATCGGCACCGGGGAGCTGTTTTTT	CASSQRVIGTGELFF
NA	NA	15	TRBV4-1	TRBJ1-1	TGCGCCAGCAGCCCCTTCCCCGTGACTAACACTGAAGCTTTCTTT	CASSPFPVTNTEAFF
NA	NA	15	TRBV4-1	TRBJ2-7	TGCGCCAGCAGCCAAGATCCCACCGACAACTACGAGCAGTACTTC	CASSQDPTDNYEQYF
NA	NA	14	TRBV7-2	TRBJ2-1	TGTGCCAGCAGCTTACGCGGAGGGGGCAATGAGCAGTTCTTC	CASSLRGGGNEQFF
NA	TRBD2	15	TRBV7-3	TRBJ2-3	TGTGCCAGCAGCTTAGCGGGAGGGATTTCAGATACGCAGTATTTT	CASSLAGGISDTQYF